This T cell receptor (beta chain) was found in a study of a mutant IDH1 vaccine in newly diagnosed glioma. This clone turned up a few times. As yet, its antigen is unknown. The CDR3 spans 15 residues. With V trimmed by 4 bases and J by 7 bases, 12 bases remained unmatched. The germline V gene encodes CDR1 GTSNPN and CDR2 SVGIG (reference sequence). Stated time point: week 35, safety follow-up. Each dose of the vaccine consisted of 300 ug of mutant IDH1 20-mer peptide, with topical imiquimod. The assay was immunoSEQ multiplex PCR, and TCRdb's table has in-frame clones only and misses some. In the table there are some 54,000 clones, approximately 81% of which are singletons.

V is TRBV30 and J is TRBJ1-5, with TRBD1 matching 8 bases. The TCR comes from a young woman with glioma. Sample: PBMCs, taken from a glioma patient whose treatment included an IDH1 peptide vaccine. CDR3 coding DNA: TGTGCCTGGACTAAAAACGGACAGGGAGGCCAGCCCCAGCATTTT. The encoded protein is CAWTKNGQGGQPQHF.